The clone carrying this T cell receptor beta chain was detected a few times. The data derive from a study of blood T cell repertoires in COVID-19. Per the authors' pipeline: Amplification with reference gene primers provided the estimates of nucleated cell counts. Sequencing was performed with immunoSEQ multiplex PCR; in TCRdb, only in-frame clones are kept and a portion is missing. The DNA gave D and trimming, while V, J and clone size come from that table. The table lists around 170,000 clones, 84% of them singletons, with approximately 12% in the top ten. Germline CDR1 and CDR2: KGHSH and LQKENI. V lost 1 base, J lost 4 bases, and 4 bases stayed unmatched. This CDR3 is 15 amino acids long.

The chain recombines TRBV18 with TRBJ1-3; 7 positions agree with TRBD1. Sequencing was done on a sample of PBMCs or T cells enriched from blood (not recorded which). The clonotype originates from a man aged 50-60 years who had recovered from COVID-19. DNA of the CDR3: TGTGCCAGCTCACCACTGGGACAGAGCGGAAACACCATATATTTT. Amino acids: CASSPLGQSGNTIYF.